This TCR beta chain was captured in a study of cytomegalovirus exposure and HLA in healthy donors. The V segment lost 0 bases and the J segment 5 bases; nucleotides outside the gene matches: 6. Germline V gene lookup returns CDR1 SGHRS and CDR2 YFSETQ. CDR3 length equals 16 residues. Both 60 Vbeta primers and 13 Jbeta primers went into the PCR. Generated by immunoSEQ multiplex PCR, the TCRdb table keeps only in-frame clones and is missing some. The sample lists approximately 190,000 clones; approximately 88% were seen once. The sequence came from a woman in her forties or fifties in good health and CMV-seropositive. The chain carries TRBV5-1 and TRBJ2-5, with 11 bases that match TRBD2. The sample comprised PBMCs. The CDR3 protein is CASSLEASGGRETQYF. CDR3 nucleotides: TGCGCCAGCAGCTTGGAGGCTAGCGGGGGGAGGGAGACCCAGTACTTC.